What follows are 2 T cell receptor beta chains derived from one specimen sequenced in a study of neurological immune-mediated disorders. TCRdb fed the 5' RACE reads into MiXCR, producing one record per CDR3 protein. The data show around 30,000 distinct CDR3 sequences, roughly 2.7% seen once. Sequencing was carried out using PBMCs. The origin of the receptors is a woman aged 45-59 years with multiple sclerosis.

This clonotype showed up many times. V is TRBV20-1 and J is TRBJ2-1; D possibly corresponds to TRBD1 (5 bases). Germline assignment: CDR1 DFQATT and CDR2 SNEGSKA (reference sequence). This CDR3 has 15 residues. Deletions cut 0 bases from V and 8 bases from J, with 17 bases between. The CDR3, as DNA: TGCAGTGCTAGAGACGTTCTTAACATAGGGGATGAGCAGTTCTTC. Protein product: CSARDVLNIGDEQFF.

The sample holds many counts of this clonotype. The CDR3 protein is CASSFLSRDLYGYTF. In DNA form, the CDR3 reads TGCGCCAGCAGCTTTCTGTCCCGGGACTTGTATGGCTACACCTTC. This rearrangement joins TRBV5-1 to TRBJ1-2; tentatively, D is TRBD1 (5 bases). CDR3 length: 15 amino acids. Germline CDR1 SGHRS, CDR2 YFSETQ. V lost 2 bases, J lost 5 bases, and 16 bases lay in between.